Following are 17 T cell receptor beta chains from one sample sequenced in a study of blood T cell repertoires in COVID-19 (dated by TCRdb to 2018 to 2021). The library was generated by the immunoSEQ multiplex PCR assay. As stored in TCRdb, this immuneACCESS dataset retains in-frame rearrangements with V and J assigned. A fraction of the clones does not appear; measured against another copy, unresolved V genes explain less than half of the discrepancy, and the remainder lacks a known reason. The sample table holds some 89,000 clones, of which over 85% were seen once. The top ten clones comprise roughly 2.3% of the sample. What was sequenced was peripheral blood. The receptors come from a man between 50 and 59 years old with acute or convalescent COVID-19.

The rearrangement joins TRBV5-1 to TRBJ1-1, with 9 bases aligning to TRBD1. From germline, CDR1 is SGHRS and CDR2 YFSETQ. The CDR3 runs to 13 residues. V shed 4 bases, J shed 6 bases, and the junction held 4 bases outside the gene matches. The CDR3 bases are TGCGCCAGCAGCCGGACAGGGGCGGCTGAAGCTTTCTTT. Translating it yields CASSRTGAAEAFF.

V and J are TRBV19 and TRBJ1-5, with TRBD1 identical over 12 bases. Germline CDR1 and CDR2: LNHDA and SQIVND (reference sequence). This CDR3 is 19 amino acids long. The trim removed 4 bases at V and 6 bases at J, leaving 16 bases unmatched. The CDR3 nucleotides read TGTGCCAGTAGTACGGGCCGGGACAGGGGGCGCAAAGGAATTCAGCCCCAGCATTTT. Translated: CASSTGRDRGRKGIQPQHF.

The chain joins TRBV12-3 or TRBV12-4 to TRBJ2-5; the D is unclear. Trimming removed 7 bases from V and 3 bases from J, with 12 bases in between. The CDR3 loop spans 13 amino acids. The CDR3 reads CASTLRIKETQYF. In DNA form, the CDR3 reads TGTGCCAGCACCCTACGCATCAAAGAGACCCAGTACTTC.

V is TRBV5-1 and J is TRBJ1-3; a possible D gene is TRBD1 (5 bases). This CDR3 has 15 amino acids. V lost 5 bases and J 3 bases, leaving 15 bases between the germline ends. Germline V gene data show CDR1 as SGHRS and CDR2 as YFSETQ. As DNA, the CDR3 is TGCGCCAGCAGTCCCGGGGGAGGGCTTGGAAACACCATATATTTT. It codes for CASSPGGGLGNTIYF.

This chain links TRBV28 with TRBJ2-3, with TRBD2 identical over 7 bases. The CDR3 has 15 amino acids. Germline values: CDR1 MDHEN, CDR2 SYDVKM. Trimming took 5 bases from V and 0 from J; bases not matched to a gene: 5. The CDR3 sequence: CASSPLAESTDTQYF. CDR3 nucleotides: TGTGCCAGCAGTCCCCTAGCGGAGAGCACAGATACGCAGTATTTT.

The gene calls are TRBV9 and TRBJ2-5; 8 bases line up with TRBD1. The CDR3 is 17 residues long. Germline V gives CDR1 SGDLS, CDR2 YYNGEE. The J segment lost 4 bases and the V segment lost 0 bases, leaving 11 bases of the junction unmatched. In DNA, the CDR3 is TGTGCCAGCAGCGTAGAGGATTGGGGGACAGGCGGAGAGACCCAGTACTTC. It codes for CASSVEDWGTGGETQYF.

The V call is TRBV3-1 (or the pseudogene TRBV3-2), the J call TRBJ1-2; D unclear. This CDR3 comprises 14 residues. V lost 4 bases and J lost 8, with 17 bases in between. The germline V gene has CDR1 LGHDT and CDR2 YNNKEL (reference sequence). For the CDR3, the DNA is TGTGCCAGCAGCCGAGAGGACCGGACGGGGGGCTACACCTTC. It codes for CASSREDRTGGYTF.

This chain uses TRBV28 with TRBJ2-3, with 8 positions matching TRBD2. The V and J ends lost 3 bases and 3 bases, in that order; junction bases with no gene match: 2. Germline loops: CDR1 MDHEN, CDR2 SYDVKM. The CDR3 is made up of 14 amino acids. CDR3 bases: TGTGCCAGCAGTTTCGTAGCGGGGACAGATACGCAGTATTTT. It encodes CASSFVAGTDTQYF. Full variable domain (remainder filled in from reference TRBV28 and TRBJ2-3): DVKVTQSSRYLVKRTGEKVFLECVQDMDHENMFWYRQDPGLGLRLIYFSYDVKMKEKGDIPEGYSVSREKKERFSLILESASTNQTSMYLCASSFVAGTDTQYFGPGTRLTVL.

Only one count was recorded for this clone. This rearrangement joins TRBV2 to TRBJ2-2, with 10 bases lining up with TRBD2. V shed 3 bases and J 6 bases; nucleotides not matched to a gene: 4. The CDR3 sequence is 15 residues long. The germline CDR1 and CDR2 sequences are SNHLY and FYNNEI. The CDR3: CASSESGRASGELFF. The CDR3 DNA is TGTGCCAGCAGTGAGAGCGGGAGGGCCTCCGGGGAGCTGTTTTTT.

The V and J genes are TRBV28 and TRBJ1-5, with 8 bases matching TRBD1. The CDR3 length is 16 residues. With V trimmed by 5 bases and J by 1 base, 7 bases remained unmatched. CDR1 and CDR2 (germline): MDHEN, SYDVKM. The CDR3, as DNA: TGTGCCAGCAGTCTAACGACAGGGGCGAGCAATCAGCCCCAGCATTTT. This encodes CASSLTTGASNQPQHF.

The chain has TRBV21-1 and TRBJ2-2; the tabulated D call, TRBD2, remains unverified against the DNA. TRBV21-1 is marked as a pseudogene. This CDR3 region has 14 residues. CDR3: CARSIPGSTGELFF. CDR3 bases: TGTGCCAGGTCTATACCGGGGAGCACCGGGGAGCTGTTTTTT.

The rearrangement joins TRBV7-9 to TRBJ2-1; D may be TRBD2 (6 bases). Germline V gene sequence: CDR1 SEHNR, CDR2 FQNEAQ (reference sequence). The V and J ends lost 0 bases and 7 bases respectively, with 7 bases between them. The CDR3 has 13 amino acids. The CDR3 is CASSLASGNEQFF. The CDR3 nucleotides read TGTGCCAGCAGCTTAGCTAGCGGAAATGAGCAGTTCTTC. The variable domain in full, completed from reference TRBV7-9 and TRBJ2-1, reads DTGVSQNPRHKITKRGQNVTFRCDPISEHNRLYWYRQTLGQGPEFLTYFQNEAQLEKSRLLSDRFSAERPKGSFSTLEIQRTEQGDSAMYLCASSLASGNEQFFGPGTRLTVL.

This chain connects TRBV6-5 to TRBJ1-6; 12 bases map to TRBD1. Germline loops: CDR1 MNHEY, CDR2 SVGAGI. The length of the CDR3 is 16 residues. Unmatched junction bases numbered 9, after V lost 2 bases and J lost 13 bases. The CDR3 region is CASSYRGQGAVKPLHF. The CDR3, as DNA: TGTGCCAGCAGTTACCGGGGACAGGGGGCCGTGAAGCCCCTCCACTTT.

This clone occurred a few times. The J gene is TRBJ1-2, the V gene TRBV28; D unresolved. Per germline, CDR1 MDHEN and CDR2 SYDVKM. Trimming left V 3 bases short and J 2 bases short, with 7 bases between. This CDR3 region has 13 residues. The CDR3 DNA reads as TGTGCCAGCAGTTTCGCGGGGAACTATGGCTACACCTTC. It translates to CASSFAGNYGYTF.

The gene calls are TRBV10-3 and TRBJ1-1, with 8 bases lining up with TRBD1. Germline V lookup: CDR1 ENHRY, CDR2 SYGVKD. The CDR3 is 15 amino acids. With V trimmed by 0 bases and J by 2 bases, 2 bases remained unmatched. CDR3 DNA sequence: TGTGCCATCAGTGAGTCAGGACAGGGCAACACTGAAGCTTTCTTT. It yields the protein CAISESGQGNTEAFF.

CDR3 region: CASSHPGLNTEAFF. DNA for the CDR3: TGCGCCAGCAGCCATCCCGGACTTAACACTGAAGCTTTCTTT. The V gene is TRBV4-1, the J gene TRBJ1-1; D gene uncertain. Deletions cut 3 bases from V and 2 bases from J, with 10 bases between. Germline lookup yields CDR1 MGHRA and CDR2 YSYEKL. This CDR3 region has 14 residues.

The CDR3 region has the DNA TGTGCCTGGGGACAAGGAACCGAATATTCACCCCTCCACTTT. It codes for CAWGQGTEYSPLHF. The chain employs TRBV30 and TRBJ1-6; weak D call: TRBD1 (5 bases). There are 14 residues in the CDR3. Per germline, CDR1 GTSNPN and CDR2 SVGIG (reference sequence). Trimming stripped 5 bases from V and 8 bases from J, with 16 bases between. The complete variable domain, with remaining parts taken from reference TRBV30 and TRBJ1-6, reads SQTIHQWPATLVQPVGSPLSLECTVEGTSNPNLYWYRQAAGRGLQLLFYSVGIGQISSEVPQNLSASRPQDRQFILSSKKLLLSDSGFYLCAWGQGTEYSPLHFGNGTRLTVT.